A selection of T cell receptor beta chains follows, all from one sample in a study of Graves' ophthalmopathy and Graves' hyperthyroidism. TCRdb redid the calling of the multiplex PCR reads with MiXCR, one entry per CDR3 protein. The data hold over a million distinct CDR3 sequences, with less than 45% observed a single time. What was sequenced was peripheral blood or thyroid tissue (not recorded which). The receptors shown here come from an adult man with Graves' hyperthyroidism. Both conserved end residues are part of each CDR3. The D gene is left open where the match is weak. Not every row has a clone size; where given, it reads once, few, many or a size class.

j_call clone_size d_call v_call cdr3_nt cdr3_aa
TRBJ1-6 NA TRBD1 TRBV20-1 TGCAGTGCTAGATTAGGACAGGGGGGGTTTAGTTCACCCCTCCACTTT CSARLGQGGFSSPLHF
TRBJ2-7 NA NA TRBV30 TGTGCCTGGGCCGGGACGGACTACGAGCAGTACTTC CAWAGTDYEQYF
TRBJ2-5 few TRBD2 TRBV14 TGTGCCAGCAGCCAAACAAGGTGGCTAGCGGAAGAGACCCAGTACTTC CASSQTRWLAEETQYF
TRBJ1-1 NA NA TRBV24-1 TGTGCCACCACCCGGGACGAGGTGAACACTGAAGCTTTCTTT CATTRDEVNTEAFF
TRBJ2-7 many TRBD2 TRBV9 TGTGCCAGCAGCCCTAGATTAGCGGGAGTCTACGAGCAGTACTTC CASSPRLAGVYEQYF
TRBJ2-7 NA NA TRBV7-2 TGTGCCAGCAGCTTAGCGTGGGGGCGGGCCGACGAGCAGTACTTC CASSLAWGRADEQYF
TRBJ1-1 many TRBD1 TRBV12-3/TRBV12-4 TGTGCCAGCAGTACTCCGGGACAGGGGGACACTGAAGCTTTCTTT CASSTPGQGDTEAFF
TRBJ1-1 NA TRBD1 TRBV2 TGTGCCAGCAGTCTAACCACAGGGGGCACTGAAGCTTTCTTT CASSLTTGGTEAFF
TRBJ2-6 NA TRBD2 TRBV13 TGTGCCAGCAGCGTTCAACCGGGACTAGTTACGAGCTCTGGGGCCAACGTCCTGACTTTC CASSVQPGLVTSSGANVLTF
TRBJ1-6 NA TRBD1 TRBV9 TGTGCCAGCAGCGCAGGGGGGGGGATGGGCAATTCACCCCTCCACTTT CASSAGGGMGNSPLHF
TRBJ2-5 many NA TRBV7-8 TGTGCCAGCAGCACGATCCCTCAAGAGACCCAGTACTTC CASSTIPQETQYF
TRBJ2-2 NA NA TRBV7-2 TGTGCCAGCAGCTTAGATAGGGCAGACAATGAGCAGTTTTTT CASSLDRADNEQFF
TRBJ1-4 NA NA TRBV19 TGTGCCAGTAGTATGGGAAGGGATCATGAAAAACTGTTTTTT CASSMGRDHEKLFF
TRBJ1-2 once TRBD1 TRBV29-1 TGCAGCCGACAGGGGGCCTATGGCTACACCTTC CSRQGAYGYTF
TRBJ2-5 many TRBD2 TRBV12-3/TRBV12-4 TGTGCCAGCAGCTCGGGACTAGCGGCAGAGACCCAGTACTTC CASSSGLAAETQYF
TRBJ1-5 many NA TRBV4-3 TGCGCCAGCAGCCAAGAACGGAATCAGCCCCAGCATTTT CASSQERNQPQHF
TRBJ1-2 many NA TRBV4-1 TGCGCCAGCAGTCAGGACCAATTCTATGGCTACACCTTC CASSQDQFYGYTF
TRBJ1-2 few NA TRBV28 TGTGCCAGCTCGTCCCAGACCTATGGCTACACCTTC CASSSQTYGYTF
TRBJ1-2 many NA TRBV29-1 TGCAGCTGGGGTGGGGGAGGTTATGGCTACACCTTC CSWGGGGYGYTF
TRBJ1-4 many NA TRBV20-1 TGCAGTGCTCGGGACGTTGAAAAACTGTTTTTT CSARDVEKLFF
TRBJ1-6 many NA TRBV7-8 TGTGCCAGCAGCCCACGGGATAGCTCCTATAATTCACCCCTCCACTTT CASSPRDSSYNSPLHF
TRBJ1-4 NA NA TRBV10-3 TGTGCCATCAGTTCCTGGACGGGAACCGGTAATGAAAAACTGTTTTTT CAISSWTGTGNEKLFF
TRBJ1-5 NA NA TRBV7-9 TGTGCCAGCAGCTTTACCGACAAGGATCAGCCCCAGCATTTT CASSFTDKDQPQHF
TRBJ1-1 NA NA TRBV19 TGTGCCAGTAGTATTCCAGGCAGAAGACCTGAAGCTTTCTTT CASSIPGRRPEAFF
TRBJ2-2 many TRBD2 TRBV20-1 TGCAGTGCTAGTTCGACTAGCAGTTACACCGGGGAGCTGTTTTTT CSASSTSSYTGELFF
TRBJ2-7 few NA TRBV7-8 TGTGCCAGCAGCTTGAGGGACTTCCACGAGCAGTACTTC CASSLRDFHEQYF
TRBJ2-5 NA NA TRBV10-3 TGTGCCAGCAGTGAAGTCTGGGGGGCCGGCGAGACCCAGTACTTC CASSEVWGAGETQYF
TRBJ2-7 many TRBD2 TRBV12-3/TRBV12-4 TGTGCCAGCACAGTCATTCCCGGCGGGAGGGTCCCCTACGAGCAGTACTTC CASTVIPGGRVPYEQYF
TRBJ2-7 NA TRBD2 TRBV12-3/TRBV12-4 TGTGCCAGCAGTTTACAACCACCGGGACTAGCGGGACTCCACTACGAGCAGTACTTC CASSLQPPGLAGLHYEQYF
TRBJ2-7 NA NA TRBV10-1 TGCGCCAGCAGTGTAGGTACCTCCAAGGCCGAGCAGTACTTC CASSVGTSKAEQYF
TRBJ2-7 few NA TRBV3-1 TGTGCCAGCAGCCGTCGGGCAGACGAGCAGTACTTC CASSRRADEQYF
TRBJ1-5 NA NA TRBV15 TGTGCCACTAACCGTGGGGGGGGTTTAAATCAGCCCCAGCATTTT CATNRGGGLNQPQHF
TRBJ1-4 many NA TRBV4-3 TGCGCCAGCAGCCAAAGTCAATGGCAGAGCAATGAAAAACTGTTTTTT CASSQSQWQSNEKLFF
TRBJ1-5 many NA TRBV7-9 TGTGCCAGCAGCTTATCTGGGGCCACAGGTAGCAATCAGCCCCAGCATTTT CASSLSGATGSNQPQHF
TRBJ1-1 many NA TRBV5-1 TGCGCCAGCAGCTTTAACGGACAGATCCCGTTAGGTTCTGAAGCTTTCTTT CASSFNGQIPLGSEAFF
TRBJ1-5 NA NA TRBV7-9 TGTGCCAGCAGCTTCGGGGGAGAGGAGACCCAGCATTTT CASSFGGEETQHF
TRBJ2-7 NA NA TRBV6-5 TGTGCCAGCAGTTACTCGACAGGTCTTTGGGGCGAGCAGTACTTC CASSYSTGLWGEQYF
TRBJ1-1 many NA TRBV5-1 TGCGCCAGCAGCTTGGGTAACTCCGAAGCTTTCTTT CASSLGNSEAFF
TRBJ2-7 many NA TRBV10-3 TGTGCCAGCAGTTACTCCAGGTCCCGGCAGAAGTCCTACGAGCAGTACTTC CASSYSRSRQKSYEQYF
TRBJ2-5 NA NA TRBV5-1 TGTGCCAGCAGCTCCGACACGGAGGGGGAAGAGACCCAGTACTTC CASSSDTEGEETQYF
TRBJ1-3 NA NA TRBV5-1 TGCGCCAGCAGTCAGACAGCAGCATCTGGAAACACCATATATTTT CASSQTAASGNTIYF
TRBJ2-3 NA TRBD1 TRBV10-3 TGTGCCATCAGTGACGACCCGGGACAGGGTTTGGCAGATACGCAGTATTTT CAISDDPGQGLADTQYF
TRBJ2-5 many TRBD1 TRBV15 TGTGCCACCAGCAGAGAACAGGGGCTACAAGAGACCCAGTACTTC CATSREQGLQETQYF
TRBJ2-7 NA NA TRBV20-1 TGCAGTGCTAGACGAGGGGTGATCTACGAGCAGTACTTC CSARRGVIYEQYF
TRBJ1-2 NA TRBD1 TRBV10-2 TGCGCTTCAGGCGCGGGACAGGCTTATGGCTACACCTTC CASGAGQAYGYTF
TRBJ1-3 few NA TRBV7-8 TGTGCCAGCATATTCAGGGAACACACCATATATTTT CASIFREHTIYF
TRBJ2-5 few TRBD2 TRBV20-1 TGCAGTGCTCTAGCGGGGGGGTGGTACCAAGAGACCCAGTACTTC CSALAGGWYQETQYF
TRBJ2-7 many TRBD2 TRBV7-6 TGTGCCAGCAGCTTAAGACTAGCGGGACCCTACGAGCAGTACTTC CASSLRLAGPYEQYF
TRBJ1-1 NA TRBD1 TRBV2 TGTGCCAGCGGTGCCGGGACAGGGGGCAGGGAAGCTTTCTTT CASGAGTGGREAFF
TRBJ1-5 many TRBD1 TRBV2 TGTGCCAGCAGTGATAGCGGACAGGCTCACATAGGAGGCACATATAGCAATCAGCCCCAGCATTTT CASSDSGQAHIGGTYSNQPQHF
TRBJ1-5 many NA TRBV19 TGTGCCAGTATCGGGGCAGGGCGTGGACAGCCCCAGCATTTT CASIGAGRGQPQHF